A selection of T cell receptor beta chains follows, all from one sample in a study of control samples from healthy donors and cancer patients. TCRdb's table, derived via immunoSEQ multiplex PCR, lists solely in-frame clones and lacks some. The repertoire holds over 150,000 clones, with 91% as singletons. Source material: blood. The receptors stem from a woman aged 35 to 49 in good health. Each CDR3 is given with its conserved first and last residue. Fields, in order: J gene, D gene, V gene, clone size, CDR3 protein, CDR3 DNA. The D gene is left open where the match is weak. Only part of the rows carry a size: once, few, many, or a class if the clone is expanded.

>TRBJ1-2|TRBD1|TRBV28|.
CASQGAVEGYTF
TGTGCCAGCCAGGGGGCCGTTGAGGGCTACACCTTC
>TRBJ2-7|TRBD1|TRBV27|.
CASSSKGQTPRLVGSQYF
TGTGCCAGCAGTTCCAAGGGACAGACCCCCCGGTTAGTCGGATCGCAGTACTTC
>TRBJ1-5|TRBD1|TRBV7-9|.
CASSLEGQGRPQHF
TGTGCCAGCAGCTTAGAGGGACAGGGTCGGCCCCAGCATTTT
>TRBJ1-2|TRBD1|TRBV2|.
CASSKNRDSNGYTF
TGTGCCAGCAGTAAAAACCGGGACAGCAATGGCTACACCTTC
>TRBJ1-2|TRBD1|TRBV6-5|.
CASSRDRGYRYTF
TGTGCCAGCAGCCGCGACAGGGGATATCGCTACACCTTC
>TRBJ2-7|.|TRBV6-5|once
CASRLGGLAVYEQYF
TGTGCCAGCAGGCTCGGGGGCCTAGCGGTCTACGAGCAGTACTTC
>TRBJ2-2|.|TRBV24-1|.
CATRAWGAGGELFF
TGTGCCACCAGGGCATGGGGGGCAGGTGGGGAGCTGTTTTTT
>TRBJ2-7|.|TRBV6-5|.
CASSYDSYEQYF
TGTGCCAGCAGTTACGACAGCTACGAGCAGTACTTC
>TRBJ1-2|.|TRBV10-2|.
CASVPQGLGDYGYTF
TGCGCCAGCGTCCCTCAGGGTTTAGGGGACTATGGCTACACCTTC
>TRBJ1-3|.|TRBV5-1|.
CASSEGQGRNTIYF
TGCGCCAGCAGCGAGGGGCAGGGCAGAAACACCATATATTTT
>TRBJ1-1|TRBD1|TRBV2|.
CASSYNRGQDRTFF
TGTGCCAGCAGCTATAACAGGGGGCAGGATAGGACTTTCTTT
>TRBJ2-5|.|TRBV20-1|.
CSVWSKETQYF
TGCAGTGTGTGGTCGAAAGAGACCCAGTACTTC
>TRBJ1-4|TRBD1|TRBV7-9|.
CASSLGTGQDELFF
TGTGCCAGCAGCTTAGGGACAGGGCAAGACGAACTGTTTTTT
>TRBJ1-2|TRBD1|TRBV7-2|.
CASSLSGTGDYGYTF
TGTGCCAGCAGCCTGTCAGGGACAGGGGATTATGGCTACACCTTC
>TRBJ1-2|.|TRBV19|.
CASIHASRGGYTF
TGTGCCAGTATTCACGCCTCGAGGGGTGGCTACACCTTC
>TRBJ1-2|.|TRBV2|.
CASSESNYGYTF
TGTGCCAGCAGTGAATCTAACTATGGCTACACCTTC
>TRBJ1-5|.|TRBV9|.
CASSVAPDRYQPQHF
TGTGCCAGCAGCGTAGCCCCCGACCGCTATCAGCCCCAGCATTTT
>TRBJ1-2|.|TRBV5-6|.
CASSLGGADGYTF
TGTGCCAGCAGCTTGGGAGGGGCAGATGGCTACACCTTC
>TRBJ1-4|.|TRBV6-6|few
CASSRDLNREKLFF
TGTGCCAGCAGCCGGGACCTCAACAGGGAAAAACTGTTTTTT
>TRBJ1-5|.|TRBV4-1|.
CASSQESGNQPQHF
TGCGCCAGCAGCCAAGAAAGTGGCAATCAGCCCCAGCATTTT
>TRBJ2-1|TRBD2|TRBV7-2|.
CASSLAGGSREQFF
TGTGCCAGCAGCTTAGCGGGGGGGTCTAGGGAGCAGTTCTTC
>TRBJ2-7|.|TRBV18|once
CASSPVGLNNEQYF
TGTGCCAGCTCACCGGTGGGGTTGAATAACGAGCAGTACTTC
>TRBJ1-1|TRBD1|TRBV2|.
CATQRDRVTEAFF
TGTGCCACCCAAAGGGACAGGGTCACTGAAGCTTTCTTT
>TRBJ1-1|.|TRBV7-3|.
CASSLQGGNTEAFF
TGTGCCAGCAGCTTACAGGGAGGGAACACTGAAGCTTTCTTT
>TRBJ1-1|.|TRBV12-3/TRBV12-4|once
CASRPSLNTEAFF
TGTGCCAGCAGGCCCTCCCTTAACACTGAAGCTTTCTTT
>TRBJ2-1|.|TRBV19|.
CASSLGNEQFF
TGTGCCAGTAGCTTAGGTAATGAGCAGTTCTTC
>TRBJ2-2|.|TRBV11-3|once
CASSSLGQSGELFF
TGTGCCAGCAGCTCATTAGGACAGTCCGGGGAGCTGTTTTTT
>TRBJ2-7|.|TRBV18|.
CASSPRAETYEQYF
TGTGCCAGCTCACCACGCGCCGAAACCTACGAGCAGTACTTC
>TRBJ1-2|.|TRBV5-4|.
CVFLRNTF
TGTGTGTTTTTGCGAAACACCTTC
>TRBJ1-6|.|TRBV23-1|.
CASSQVMEIEANSPLHF
TGCGCCAGCAGTCAAGTCATGGAAATAGAGGCGAATTCACCCCTCCACTTT
>TRBJ1-2|.|TRBV3-1/TRBV3-2|.
CASSQDRGRAGKWDYGYTF
TGTGCCAGCAGCCAAGATCGTGGTCGGGCAGGGAAGTGGGACTATGGCTACACCTTC
>TRBJ2-5|.|TRBV15|.
CATSAQGGIGETQYF
TGTGCCACCAGCGCCCAGGGGGGGATTGGAGAGACCCAGTACTTC
>TRBJ2-6|.|TRBV4-1|.
CASSQDSVRESGANVLTF
TGCGCCAGCAGCCAAGATTCGGTCCGGGAATCTGGGGCCAACGTCCTGACTTTC